Included here is one T cell receptor beta chain sequence, with context. The sample belongs to a study of blood T cell repertoires in COVID-19. Across the whole study: From the United States, Italy and Spain came samples of acute and convalescent COVID-19. Sample material is recorded as cDNA or gDNA derived from T cells, B-cell-depleted T cells, or PBMCs.

In the original analysis: The assay estimated nucleated cells by amplifying reference gene primers. Clones were read by immunoSEQ multiplex PCR, and TCRdb kept only the in-frame ones, dropping some. V and J calls and clone size are copied from that table; D and trimming were computed from the DNA. The profile shows roughly 200,000 clones, around 87% of them singletons. This CDR3 is built from 15 residues. CDR1 and CDR2 (germline): SGHNT, YENEEA. V was cut by 5 bases and J by 5 bases, with 16 bases left in between. The origin of this receptor is a man aged 40-49 years with active or convalescent COVID-19. The sequencing sample was made of peripheral blood. V usage is TRBV11-3 and J usage is TRBJ2-1, with D maybe TRBD1 (8 bases). CDR3 in amino acids: CASSPRTGRDNEQFF. The DNA for the CDR3 is TGTGCCAGCAGCCCTCGGACAGGGAGGGACAATGAGCAGTTCTTC.